These 20 T cell receptor beta chains were sequenced from one sample in a study of blood T cell repertoires in COVID-19. This table comes from immunoSEQ multiplex PCR, and its TCRdb copy is limited to in-frame clones, with some not included. The data hold around 20,000 clones, with roughly 90% observed a single time. Sequencing was carried out using peripheral blood. Source of these receptors: a human donor in a cohort sampled during active COVID-19.

CDR3 region: CASSEYRNTEAFF. CDR3 sequence (DNA): TGCGCCAGCAGTGAGTACAGGAACACTGAAGCTTTCTTT. The chain carries TRBV10-2 and TRBJ1-1; D call uncertain. Germline assignment: CDR1 WSHSY and CDR2 SAAADI. Trimming removed 1 base at V and 1 base at J, with 4 bases between. This CDR3 region has 13 residues.

The rearrangement links TRBV7-6 to TRBJ1-1; D ambiguous. Trimming cost V 5 bases and J 4 bases, with 17 bases left between them. Per germline, CDR1 SGHVS and CDR2 FNYEAQ. There are 15 residues in the CDR3. The DNA of the CDR3 is TGTGCCAGCAGCCCGGTGACCGGGTTGAGCACTGAAGCTTTCTTT. Its translation: CASSPVTGLSTEAFF. The full variable domain, with the rest looked up from reference TRBV7-6 and TRBJ1-1, is GAGVSQSPRYKVTKRGQDVALRCDPISGHVSLYWYRQALGQGPEFLTYFNYEAQQDKSGLPNDRFSAERPEGSISTLTIQRTEQRDSAMYRCASSPVTGLSTEAFFGQGTRLTVV.

This clone has a handful of counts. V gene TRBV2 combines with J gene TRBJ1-2, with D possibly TRBD1 on 5 matching bases. Germline-derived CDR1 and CDR2 are SNHLY and FYNNEI. The CDR3 runs to 15 residues. V lost 7 bases to trimming and J lost 8 bases, with 23 bases between them. The CDR3 DNA is TGTGCCAGCACCCTTAGATCTACAGGAGACAGAGGCTACACCTTC. Translation gives CASTLRSTGDRGYTF. Full variable domain (missing parts from reference TRBV2 and TRBJ1-2): EPEVTQTPSHQVTQMGQEVILRCVPISNHLYFYWYRQILGQKVEFLVSFYNNEISEKSEIFDDQFSVERPDGSNFTLKIRSTKLEDSAMYFCASTLRSTGDRGYTFGSGTRLTVV.

This clone was counted once. This rearrangement joins TRBV25-1 to TRBJ1-6; D gene unclear. V was cut by 1 base and J by 8 bases, with 6 bases left in between. The CDR3 runs to 13 residues. CDR1 MGHDK and CDR2 SYGVNS come from the germline V gene. CDR3 region: CASSEFRDSPLHF. The CDR3 nucleotides are TGTGCCAGCAGTGAATTTCGGGATTCACCCCTCCACTTT.

This clone was seen once. This chain links TRBV30 with TRBJ2-1; 12 bases agree with TRBD2. From germline, CDR1 is GTSNPN and CDR2 SVGIG (reference sequence). J gave up 9 bases and V 4 bases, and 4 bases lay outside the gene matches. The CDR3 consists of 13 residues. The CDR3 bases are TGTGCCTGGAATGTACTAGCGGGAGGTGAGCAGTTCTTC. As protein: CAWNVLAGGEQFF.

This chain joins TRBV7-9 and TRBJ2-1; 7 bases match TRBD2. Germline trimming cut 3 bases from V and 8 bases from J; bases unmatched to any gene: 7. This CDR3 spans 14 amino acids. Germline CDR1 reads SEHNR; CDR2 reads FQNEAQ (reference sequence). CDR3: CASSFTSDPDEQFF. The CDR3 DNA reads TGTGCCAGCAGCTTCACTAGCGATCCCGATGAGCAGTTCTTC.

The V and J genes are TRBV27 and TRBJ2-7, with TRBD1 matching 9 bases. The V gene end was trimmed by 6 bases and the J gene end by 4 bases; junction bases not matched to a gene: 4. The CDR3 loop spans 13 amino acids. Germline values: CDR1 MNHEY, CDR2 SMNVEV (reference sequence). CDR3 loop: CASSRTGVYEQYF. DNA for the CDR3: TGTGCCAGCAGCCGGACAGGGGTTTACGAGCAGTACTTC.

The genes are TRBV5-1 and TRBJ2-2, with D possibly being TRBD2 (6 bases). Trimming pared 0 bases from V and 3 bases from J, leaving 12 bases between. Germline lookup yields CDR1 SGHRS and CDR2 YFSETQ. The CDR3 has 16 residues. The CDR3 DNA reads as TGCGCCAGCAGCTTGGGCCAAGCGGGTTACACCGGGGAGCTGTTTTTT. It yields the protein CASSLGQAGYTGELFF. Looking up the rest from reference TRBV5-1 and TRBJ2-2 gives the full variable domain: KAGVTQTPRYLIKTRGQQVTLSCSPISGHRSVSWYQQTPGQGLQFLFEYFSETQRNKGNFPGRFSGRQFSNSRSEMNVSTLELGDSALYLCASSLGQAGYTGELFFGEGSRLTVL.

J is TRBJ1-6 and V is TRBV7-2, with 10 nucleotides matching TRBD1. V trimming: 4 bases; J trimming: 12 bases; junction bases outside the gene matches: 3. The CDR3 covers 13 residues. Germline values: CDR1 SGHTA, CDR2 FQGNSA. The CDR3 DNA follows: TGTGCCAGCAGCTCGGGACAGGGGTTACCCCTCCACTTT. It codes for CASSSGQGLPLHF.

This chain uses TRBV18 with TRBJ2-3; 8 nucleotides line up with TRBD1. In germline, CDR1 is KGHSH, CDR2 LQKENI. V was clipped by 5 bases and J by 0 bases; unmatched bases: 7. The CDR3 consists of 16 residues. Written as DNA, the CDR3 is TGTGCCAGCTCAAAACGGACAGGGACTAGCACAGATACGCAGTATTTT. Residues: CASSKRTGTSTDTQYF.

V is TRBV6-5 and J is TRBJ2-1; 14 bases line up with TRBD2. The CDR3 is made up of 15 amino acids. The germline V gene encodes CDR1 MNHEY and CDR2 SVGAGI. V dropped 5 bases and J dropped 9; count of bases not matched to a gene: 6. The CDR3 DNA reads TGTGCCAGCAGTCAGGGACTAGCGGGAGTAGGTGAGCAGTTCTTC. Translation: CASSQGLAGVGEQFF.

J is TRBJ2-7 and V is TRBV12-5; D is uncertain. In germline, CDR1 is LGHNT, CDR2 FRNRAP. V was trimmed by 4 bases and J by 0 bases, leaving 13 bases between them. The CDR3 spans 15 residues. CDR3 in amino acids: CASGSPAVSSYEQYF. For the CDR3, the DNA is TGTGCTAGTGGTTCCCCGGCGGTCAGCTCCTACGAGCAGTACTTC.

The J gene is TRBJ1-4, the V gene TRBV10-2; TRBD1 matches at 9 bases. Germline loops: CDR1 WSHSY, CDR2 SAAADI. This CDR3 region has 15 residues. V was pared by 4 bases and J by 9 bases, with 9 bases of the junction left unmatched. CDR3 in amino acids: CASSGARDREKKLFF. For the CDR3, the DNA is TGCGCCAGCAGTGGGGCACGGGACAGGGAAAAAAAACTGTTTTTT.

The V and J genes are TRBV9 and TRBJ1-3; a possible D gene is TRBD1 (5 bases). V lost 3 bases to trimming and J lost 0 bases, with 13 bases between them. This CDR3 has 16 amino acids. Germline V gene data show CDR1 as SGDLS and CDR2 as YYNGEE. The CDR3 is CASSAWGESSGNTIYF. The CDR3 DNA reads TGTGCCAGCAGCGCCTGGGGGGAGAGCTCTGGAAACACCATATATTTT.

The chain has TRBV4-1 and TRBJ2-7; 8 nucleotides line up with TRBD2. V lost 3 bases and J lost 3; bases outside the gene matches: 4. CDR3 length equals 14 residues. Germline CDR1 is MGHRA and CDR2 is YSYEKL. CDR3 nucleotides: TGCGCCAGCAGCCATCAAGCGGGAGTCTACGAGCAGTACTTC. Encoded protein: CASSHQAGVYEQYF.

The genes are TRBV7-9 and TRBJ1-4, with 7 bases that match TRBD1. This CDR3 spans 14 amino acids. Trimming at V came to 5 bases and at J to 8 bases, leaving 8 bases not matched to a gene. Germline-derived CDR1 and CDR2 are SEHNR and FQNEAQ (reference sequence). The CDR3 coding sequence is TGTGCCAGCAGCCCTGGGGGGACAGTCGAAAAACTGTTTTTT. Its translation is CASSPGGTVEKLFF. Supplemented by reference TRBV7-9 and TRBJ1-4, the full variable domain reads DTGVSQNPRHKITKRGQNVTFRCDPISEHNRLYWYRQTLGQGPEFLTYFQNEAQLEKSRLLSDRFSAERPKGSFSTLEIQRTEQGDSAMYLCASSPGGTVEKLFFGSGTQLSVL.

The chain combines TRBV28 with TRBJ1-1; D is possibly TRBD1 (5 bases). This CDR3 is built from 16 residues. The germline V and J ends were trimmed by 8 bases and 1 base, with 20 bases remaining between them. Germline CDR1 reads MDHEN; CDR2 reads SYDVKM. The CDR3 sequence: CASPGGTNGENTEAFF. DNA of the CDR3: TGTGCCAGCCCCGGGGGGACGAACGGGGAGAACACTGAAGCTTTCTTT.

This clone showed up just once. The V call is TRBV19, the J call TRBJ1-2, with D perhaps TRBD1 (6 bases). Trimming stripped 6 bases from V and 0 bases from J, with 11 bases between. Looked up from germline, CDR1 is LNHDA and CDR2 is SQIVND (reference sequence). The length of the CDR3 is 14 residues. The CDR3 sequence is CASSPGVSNYGYTF. The CDR3 DNA is TGTGCCAGTAGCCCAGGGGTATCTAACTATGGCTACACCTTC.

The rearrangement links TRBV29-1 to TRBJ1-3; D is uncertain. Looked up from germline, CDR1 is SQVTM and CDR2 is ANQGSEA. Trimming removed 1 base from V and 8 bases from J, with 6 bases in between. The CDR3 sequence is 11 residues long. CDR3 protein: CSVEVEDTIYF. In DNA form, the CDR3 reads TGCAGCGTTGAAGTGGAGGACACCATATATTTT.

This sequence joins TRBV11-2 and TRBJ2-2; D may be TRBD1 (5 bases). The CDR3 is 16 amino acids. Germline CDR1 is SGHAT and CDR2 is FQNNGV. The V end lost 1 base, the J end lost 6 bases, and 15 bases lay between the germline ends. For the CDR3, the DNA is TGTGCCAGCAGCTTAGGGGGCAGCTTCGCCGCCGGGGAGCTGTTTTTT. This sequence encodes CASSLGGSFAAGELFF.